This TCR beta chain was obtained from a study of T cell changes during pregnancy in multiple sclerosis. The protocol was immunoSEQ multiplex PCR, while the TCRdb copy is restricted to in-frame clones and leaves out a portion. Of about 56,000 clones listed, 87% were seen once; the top ten hold about 5%. What was sequenced was peripheral blood from another person, used as feeder cells. This TCR came from a human donor whose cells served as feeder cells for cultures in a pregnancy study.

DNA for the CDR3: TGTGCCAGCTCACCTTGGGGACTAGCGACAGATACGCAGTATTTT. Its protein is CASSPWGLATDTQYF. The rearrangement links TRBV18 to TRBJ2-3, with 10 bases identical to TRBD2. The CDR3 contains 15 residues. The V gene end was trimmed by 3 bases and the J gene end by 3 bases; junction bases not matched to a gene: 3. Germline loops: CDR1 KGHSH, CDR2 LQKENI. The full variable domain, with the rest looked up from reference TRBV18 and TRBJ2-3, is NAGVMQNPRHLVRRRGQEARLRCSPMKGHSHVYWYRQLPEEGLKFMVYLQKENIIDESGMPKERFSAEFPKEGPSILRIQQVVRGDSAAYFCASSPWGLATDTQYFGPGTRLTVL.